This T cell receptor beta chain is from a study of blood T cells in healthy people across ages. Whole-study findings and limits: No conclusive comparison of naive versus antigen-experienced cells was possible with unsorted PBMCs.

Trimming left V 7 bases short and J 2 bases short, with 19 bases between. Germline CDR1 is LGHDT and CDR2 is YNNKEL (reference sequence). The CDR3 contains 16 residues. Only a few counts were recorded for this clonotype. Its antigen remains unidentified. Primed by a sample-barcoded 5' primer and a J-beta primer mix, a second PCR proceeded for 7 to 11 cycles. TCRdb analysed the 5' RACE reads with MiXCR anew, one entry per CDR3 protein. The sample has hundreds of thousands of distinct CDR3 sequences; roughly 60% are singletons. This sequence was found in a man younger than 45 in good health. V is TRBV3-1 and J is TRBJ2-3; the D gene is possibly TRBD2 (6 bases). Sequencing was performed on blood. The CDR3 protein is CASIKGPLAPTDTQYF. CDR3 nucleotides: TGTGCCAGCATCAAAGGCCCCCTAGCGCCCACAGATACGCAGTATTTT.